These 11 T cell receptor beta chains were all obtained from the same sample, sequenced in a study of CD8 T cells in ankylosing spondylitis. TCRdb used MiXCR to reprocess the 5' RACE reads, holding one entry per CDR3 protein. Here the sample spans roughly 240,000 distinct CDR3 sequences, roughly 8% being singletons. Sequencing used blood, either unsorted or a sorted T cell fraction (not recorded which). These receptors all come from a female donor with ankylosing spondylitis or in good health (not recorded which).

This clonotype was detected only a few times. V and J are TRBV7-9 and TRBJ1-1, with D uncertain. V was pared by 1 base and J by 4 bases, with 4 bases between. Germline V gives CDR1 SEHNR, CDR2 FQNEAQ (reference sequence). The CDR3 spans 12 residues. The CDR3 DNA sequence: TGTGCCAGCAGCTTAGAGGCCACTGAAGCTTTCTTT. As protein: CASSLEATEAFF.

This clonotype has a count of ten or more. The V gene is TRBV5-1, the J gene TRBJ2-7; D is unclear. Trimming left V 0 bases short and J 4 bases short, with 14 bases between. Germline loops: CDR1 SGHRS, CDR2 YFSETQ. The CDR3 contains 15 residues. The CDR3: CASSLGRTLRYEQYF. CDR3 nucleotide sequence: TGCGCCAGCAGCTTGGGAAGGACCCTCAGGTACGAGCAGTACTTC.

This clonotype was counted at least ten times. The chain has TRBV7-9 and TRBJ2-7; D is perhaps TRBD1 or TRBD2 (5 bases each). The CDR3 runs 13 residues. V shed 5 bases and J shed 3 bases, with 11 bases lying between them. CDR1 and CDR2 from the germline V gene are SEHNR and FQNEAQ (reference sequence). DNA of the CDR3: TGTGCCAGCAGCACCAGTGGGGGCTACGAGCAGTACTTC. It encodes CASSTSGGYEQYF.

This clonotype was seen at least ten times. The CDR3 sequence is CASRRSSGSSETQYF. In DNA form, the CDR3 reads TGTGCCAGCAGAAGATCTAGCGGGAGTTCAGAGACCCAGTACTTC. This rearrangement joins TRBV12-3 or TRBV12-4 to TRBJ2-5; TRBD2 matches at 10 bases. With V trimmed by 6 bases and J by 4 bases, 8 bases remained unmatched. The CDR3 length is 15 residues.

This clonotype has ten or more counts. This chain links TRBV18 with TRBJ2-5; TRBD1 matches 8 bases. CDR1 is KGHSH, CDR2 LQKENI, per germline. Trimming took 5 bases from V and 1 from J; bases not matched to a gene: 3. The CDR3 length is 14 residues. The DNA of the CDR3 is TGTGCCAGCTCATCAACAGGGGGCCAAGAGACCCAGTACTTC. This sequence encodes CASSSTGGQETQYF.

The table lists this clonotype with many counts. The chain employs TRBV20-1 and TRBJ2-7; D perhaps matches TRBD1 (6 bases). Trimming left V 6 bases short and J 6 bases short, with 24 bases between. There are 15 residues in the CDR3. The V gene's germline CDR1 is DFQATT and CDR2 SNEGSKA (reference sequence). The CDR3 coding sequence is TGCAGTGCCTCGACCGGACAGATTGTTCCTGGCGAGCAGTACTTC. It codes for CSASTGQIVPGEQYF.

Ten or more counts support this clonotype. V and J are TRBV7-8 and TRBJ2-7, with no clear D. The CDR3 is 13 residues long. Trimming took off 1 base at V and 12 bases at J, with 16 bases between the two ends. Germline assignment: CDR1 SGHVS and CDR2 FQNEAQ. The CDR3 here is CASSLGHFPPTYF. In DNA form, the CDR3 reads TGTGCCAGCAGCTTAGGACATTTTCCTCCCACGTACTTC.

This clonotype was observed at least ten times. The rearrangement uses TRBV29-1 and TRBJ2-1; TRBD1 matches 7 bases. CDR1 SQVTM and CDR2 ANQGSEA come from the germline V gene. With 2 bases clipped from V and 7 bases from J, the junction kept 5 bases outside the gene matches. This CDR3 has 13 amino acids. The DNA of the CDR3 is TGCAGCGTTGAACCGACAGGGAATAATGAGCAGTTCTTC. It encodes CSVEPTGNNEQFF.

This clonotype was seen ten or more times. J is TRBJ2-5 and V is TRBV20-1; 10 bases align to TRBD2. CDR1 and CDR2 from the germline V gene are DFQATT and SNEGSKA (reference sequence). V shed 0 bases and J 5 bases; nucleotides not matched to a gene: 6. This CDR3 comprises 15 residues. CDR3 region: CSARDSSGRDETQYF. As DNA, the CDR3 is TGCAGTGCTAGAGATTCCAGCGGGAGGGACGAGACCCAGTACTTC.

The chain recombines TRBV29-1 with TRBJ1-1; D possibly corresponds to TRBD1 (5 bases). The germline CDR1 and CDR2 sequences are SQVTM and ANQGSEA. The CDR3 contains 13 residues. Trimming took off 6 bases at V and 4 bases at J, with 15 bases between the two ends. The CDR3: CSVGGFGGTEAFF. The CDR3 DNA reads as TGCAGCGTCGGCGGGTTCGGGGGCACTGAAGCTTTCTTT.

This clonotype was observed at least ten times. V gene TRBV4-2 combines with J gene TRBJ2-2, with D possibly called TRBD1 or TRBD2 (5 bases each). The germline gives CDR1 LGHNA, CDR2 YNFKEQ. CDR3 size: 13 residues. The V and J ends lost 10 bases and 6 bases respectively, with 15 bases between them. The chain's CDR3 is CATEGAGAGELFF. CDR3 DNA sequence: TGTGCCACCGAAGGGGCCGGGGCCGGGGAGCTGTTTTTT.